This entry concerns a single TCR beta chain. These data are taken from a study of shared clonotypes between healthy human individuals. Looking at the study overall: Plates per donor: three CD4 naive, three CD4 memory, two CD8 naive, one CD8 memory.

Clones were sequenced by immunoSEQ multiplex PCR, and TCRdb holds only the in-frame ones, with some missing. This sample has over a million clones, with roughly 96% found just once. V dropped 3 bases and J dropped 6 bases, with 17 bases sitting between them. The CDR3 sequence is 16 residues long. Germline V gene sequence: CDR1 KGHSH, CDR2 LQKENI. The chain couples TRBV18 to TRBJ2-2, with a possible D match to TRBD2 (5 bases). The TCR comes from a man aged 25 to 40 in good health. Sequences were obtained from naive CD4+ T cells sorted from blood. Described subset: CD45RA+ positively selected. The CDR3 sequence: CASSPLDPPGAGELFF. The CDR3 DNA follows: TGTGCCAGCTCACCGTTGGACCCGCCCGGGGCCGGGGAGCTGTTTTTT.